Following are 15 T cell receptor beta chains from one sample sequenced in a study of T-cell memory formation after mild COVID-19. Via MiXCR, TCRdb re-called the 5' RACE reads, giving one row per CDR3 protein. The table shows about 360,000 distinct CDR3 sequences, with roughly 14% occurring only once. The source material was PBMCs or a T cell subset sorted from them (not recorded which). Every receptor here comes from a young man who had mild COVID-19 (a few samples of this study predate the infection). Cell type and time point are not known.

This clonotype has a handful of counts. V is TRBV9 and J is TRBJ2-1; D may correspond to TRBD1 or TRBD2 (6 bases each). Germline CDR1 reads SGDLS; CDR2 reads YYNGEE. Trimming shortened V by 0 bases and J by 12 bases, and 13 bases separated the two germline ends. This CDR3 has 13 amino acids. The CDR3 DNA follows: TGTGCCAGCAGCGTAGAGGGGGGCCTCGGGCAGTTCTTC. The encoded protein is CASSVEGGLGQFF.

This chain links TRBV6-5 with TRBJ1-6, with D tentatively TRBD1 (6 bases). CDR3 length: 15 residues. Germline lookup yields CDR1 MNHEY and CDR2 SVGAGI. V lost 7 bases and J 7 bases, leaving 17 bases between the germline ends. The CDR3 spells CASNIGGGANSPLHF. CDR3 nucleotides: TGTGCCAGCAACATCGGGGGCGGTGCGAATTCACCCCTCCACTTT.

This clonotype was observed a few times. The chain couples TRBV29-1 to TRBJ2-1, with no clear D. Trimming left V 1 base short and J 3 bases short, with 16 bases between. The CDR3 totals 16 residues. Germline assignment: CDR1 SQVTM and CDR2 ANQGSEA. The CDR3 spells CSVEVPVLPLYNEQFF. In DNA, the CDR3 is TGCAGCGTTGAAGTCCCGGTCCTCCCCCTCTACAATGAGCAGTTCTTC.

The chain couples TRBV7-8 to TRBJ1-6, with TRBD1 matching 7 bases. V trimming: 5 bases; J trimming: 7 bases; junction bases outside the gene matches: 8. The germline V gene encodes CDR1 SGHVS and CDR2 FQNEAQ. This CDR3 comprises 15 residues. CDR3 sequence reads: CASSPRDSENSPLHF. For the CDR3, the DNA is TGTGCCAGCAGCCCCCGGGACAGTGAGAATTCACCCCTCCACTTT.

The chain links TRBV7-2 to TRBJ2-3; D gene uncertain. With 5 bases removed from V and 6 bases from J, the gap between germline ends came to 9 bases. Per the germline V gene, CDR1 is SGHTA and CDR2 is FQGNSA. The CDR3 length is 12 residues. CDR3 region: CASSPHRDTQYF. The CDR3 nucleotides read TGTGCCAGCAGCCCCCATCGGGATACGCAGTATTTT.

This clonotype appeared a few times. The chain recombines TRBV12-3 or TRBV12-4 with TRBJ2-3; 10 bases align to TRBD2. The CDR3 is 15 residues long. J lost 4 bases, V lost 2 bases, and 3 bases had no gene match. The CDR3 DNA sequence: TGTGCCAGCAGTTTATTCCTAGCGGGGGCAGATACGCAGTATTTT. Translation: CASSLFLAGADTQYF.

This clonotype appeared a few times. V is TRBV6-4 and J is TRBJ1-2; D gene uncertain. CDR3 size: 16 residues. CDR1 and CDR2 (germline): MRHNA, SNTAGT. V was shortened by 0 bases and J by 2 bases, with 13 bases between the two germline ends. The CDR3 sequence: CASSDSRNSLNYGYTF. CDR3 nucleotide sequence: TGTGCCAGCAGTGACTCAAGGAACAGCTTGAACTATGGCTACACCTTC.

The V and J genes are TRBV27 and TRBJ1-4, with D hard to call. The CDR3 sequence is 14 residues long. Per germline, CDR1 MNHEY and CDR2 SMNVEV (reference sequence). V lost 10 bases and J lost 0, with 12 bases in between. This CDR3 reads CATRRASTNEKLFF. The CDR3 DNA sequence: TGTGCCACCAGGCGGGCCTCAACTAATGAAAAACTGTTTTTT.

The chain has TRBV7-9 and TRBJ1-4, with 9 bases lining up with TRBD1. Per germline, CDR1 SEHNR and CDR2 FQNEAQ (reference sequence). Losses at the gene ends were 5 bases for V and 6 bases for J; bases not matched to a gene: 4. This CDR3 has 14 amino acids. Here the CDR3 reads CASSEGQGYEKLFF. The CDR3 bases are TGTGCCAGCAGCGAGGGACAGGGTTATGAAAAACTGTTTTTT.

The chain recombines TRBV4-3 with TRBJ1-6; tentatively, D is TRBD1 (6 bases). The germline gives CDR1 LGHNA, CDR2 YSLEER. Trimming stripped 4 bases from V and 10 bases from J, with 17 bases between. The CDR3 totals 15 residues. CDR3 loop: CASSPLQGLSSPLHF. The CDR3, as DNA: TGCGCCAGCAGCCCCTTACAGGGCCTTTCGTCACCCCTCCACTTT.

The rearrangement uses TRBV9 and TRBJ1-2; D gene unclear. CDR3 length equals 13 residues. Germline assignment: CDR1 SGDLS and CDR2 YYNGEE. Deletions cut 0 bases from V and 8 bases from J, with 11 bases between. CDR3 DNA: TGTGCCAGCAGCGTAGTGGGCAGAGCGGGCTACACCTTC. Its translation is CASSVVGRAGYTF. Using reference TRBV9 and TRBJ1-2 for the parts outside the CDR3, the full variable domain is DSGVTQTPKHLITATGQRVTLRCSPRSGDLSVYWYQQSLDQGLQFLIQYYNGEERAKGNILERFSAQQFPDLHSELNLSSLELGDSALYFCASSVVGRAGYTFGSGTRLTVV.

This chain uses TRBV5-6 with TRBJ1-6; TRBD1 matches at 8 bases. The V segment lost 1 base and the J segment 9 bases; nucleotides outside the gene matches: 3. The CDR3 runs to 14 residues. The germline gives CDR1 SGHDT, CDR2 YYEEEE. CDR3 sequence reads: CASSLQGASSPLHF. The CDR3 region has the DNA TGTGCCAGCAGCTTGCAGGGGGCCAGTTCACCCCTCCACTTT.

This clonotype was found a few times. This chain's CDR3 is CASSEVGSSGGARTDTQYF. As DNA, the CDR3 is TGTGCCAGCAGTGAAGTGGGTAGTAGCGGGGGGGCGCGCACAGATACGCAGTATTTT. This rearrangement joins TRBV2 to TRBJ2-3; 11 bases line up with TRBD2. Per the germline V gene, CDR1 is SNHLY and CDR2 is FYNNEI. Germline trimming cut 1 base from V and 1 base from J; bases unmatched to any gene: 10. The CDR3 consists of 19 residues.

J is TRBJ1-1 and V is TRBV11-1, with TRBD1 identical over 8 bases. This CDR3 is built from 14 residues. Trimming removed 5 bases from V and 6 bases from J; junction bases left unmatched: 8. Looked up from germline, CDR1 is SGHAT and CDR2 is FQDESV (reference sequence). CDR3 sequence (DNA): TGTGCCAGCAGCGGACTGGACAGGGAATCTGAAGCTTTCTTT. This sequence encodes CASSGLDRESEAFF.

This clonotype was counted ten times or more. The chain combines TRBV7-9 with TRBJ1-1; D uncertain. The germline CDR1 and CDR2 sequences are SEHNR and FQNEAQ (reference sequence). The CDR3 covers 12 residues. V gave up 3 bases and J gave up 4 bases, with 6 bases separating them. This CDR3 reads CASSFPGTEAFF. The CDR3 region has the DNA TGTGCCAGCAGCTTTCCTGGCACTGAAGCTTTCTTT.